This T cell receptor (beta chain) was captured in a study of regulatory T cells in long-lasting Graves disease. Study-wide context: Graves' cases, newly diagnosed, had used antithyroid drugs under 3 months.

The germline V gene encodes CDR1 LGHDT and CDR2 YNNKEL (reference sequence). V gave up 8 bases and J gave up 5 bases, with 12 bases separating them. The CDR3 sequence is 12 residues long. The table lists this clonotype with many counts. Sample time point: newly diagnosed GD, antithyroid drugs for less than 3 months. After RNA was extracted from PBMCs, the TCR library was made from it. The diagnosis of Graves' disease used American Thyroid Association guidelines. The authors built TCR beta libraries using iRepertoire HTBI primers and Arm-PCR of CDR3 regions. Using its own MiXCR run on the multiplex PCR reads, TCRdb lists one record per CDR3 protein. The table has a few hundred thousand distinct CDR3 sequences, around 16% seen once; the top ten hold 20%. These data were also reused for a study on T cells in Graves' hyperthyroidism and ophthalmopathy. That work contributes: The HTBI set primed first-round TCR CDR3 RT-PCR.

This specimen was peripheral blood mononuclear cells (PBMCs), taken at new diagnosis, from a patient treated with antithyroid drugs. This chain uses TRBV3-1 with TRBJ2-5; D unclear. This sequence was found in a woman aged 18-29 years with Graves disease. The CDR3 nucleotides are TGTGCCAGCCTCGGCCTTCTGGAGACCCAGTACTTC. It specifies CASLGLLETQYF.